These T cell receptor beta chains were read from a single sample in a study of blood T cell repertoires in COVID-19. This table comes from immunoSEQ multiplex PCR, and its TCRdb copy is limited to in-frame clones, with some not included. The data contain 250,000 to 400,000 clones, 90% of them singletons. Sample: PBMCs or T cells enriched from blood (not recorded which). All receptors derive from a man in his fifties or sixties who had recovered from COVID-19. CDR3s include the opening cysteine and the closing phenylalanine or tryptophan. D genes are given only for firm matches. The size field is filled for only some rows; it gives once, few, many or a size class.

D,V,length,size,J,DNA,CDR3
NA,TRBV28,13,NA,TRBJ1-4,TGTGCCAGCAGTAAAAGGGGAAATGAAAAACTGTTTTTT,CASSKRGNEKLFF
TRBD1,TRBV7-2,13,NA,TRBJ2-7,TGTGCCAGCGAGGACAGGGCCGGGTACGAGCAGTACTTC,CASEDRAGYEQYF
NA,TRBV11-3,13,once,TRBJ2-7,TGTGCCAGCAGCTTCGGGGAAGCCTACGAGCAGTACTTC,CASSFGEAYEQYF
TRBD1,TRBV9,14,NA,TRBJ2-7,TGTGCCAGCAGCGCAGGGACAGAATACTACGAGCAGTACTTC,CASSAGTEYYEQYF
NA,TRBV28,15,NA,TRBJ2-5,TGTGCCAGCAGTTTACCCTCCCTTCGCCCGGGGACCCAGTACTTC,CASSLPSLRPGTQYF
NA,TRBV10-2,17,NA,TRBJ1-2,TGCGCCAGCAGTGAGTCGACTTATTACGGGACTCTCTATGGCTACACCTTC,CASSESTYYGTLYGYTF
TRBD2,TRBV7-9,18,NA,TRBJ2-1,TGTGCCAGCAGCAGCCGGTCAGAGCGGGGGTGGTCCTACAATGAGCAGTTCTTC,CASSSRSERGWSYNEQFF
NA,TRBV6-5,14,NA,TRBJ1-5,TGTGCCAGCAGGCCCCGGCAGGGATTCCAGCCCCAGCATTTT,CASRPRQGFQPQHF
TRBD1,TRBV2,14,NA,TRBJ1-1,TGTGCCAGCAGTGGACAGGGGGCCTTTACTGAAGCTTTCTTT,CASSGQGAFTEAFF
TRBD1,TRBV19,13,many,TRBJ2-1,TGTGCCAGTACCAAGACAGGGTACAATGAGCAGTTCTTC,CASTKTGYNEQFF
TRBD1,TRBV19,14,NA,TRBJ1-5,TGTGCCAGTAAAAGACAGGGGAGGCATCAGCCCCAGCATTTT,CASKRQGRHQPQHF
NA,TRBV9,15,once,TRBJ2-7,TGTGCCAGCAGCCTACGGGGTGGCAGCTCCTACGAGCAGTACTTC,CASSLRGGSSYEQYF
NA,TRBV5-6,16,NA,TRBJ1-1,TGTGCCAGCAGTCGGACAGTCCCTCGTTTGGACACTGAAGCTTTCTTT,CASSRTVPRLDTEAFF
NA,TRBV30,13,NA,TRBJ1-2,TGTGCCTGGAGCTCAGGGGAAAACTATGGCTACACCTTC,CAWSSGENYGYTF
TRBD1,TRBV4-1,15,NA,TRBJ1-1,TGCGCCAGCAGCCCAAAACAGGGGATGAACACTGAAGCTTTCTTT,CASSPKQGMNTEAFF
TRBD1,TRBV7-2,16,NA,TRBJ2-7,TGTGCCAGCAGCTCCGAGACAGGGGGCTCTCTATACGAGCAGTACTTC,CASSSETGGSLYEQYF
TRBD2,TRBV14,16,NA,TRBJ2-1,TGTGCCAGCAGCCAAGAAAAGCGGGAGAACGATAATGAGCAGTTCTTC,CASSQEKRENDNEQFF
NA,TRBV19,14,NA,TRBJ2-2,TGTGCCAGTAGTCCCTCCCCCCGCACCGGGGAGCTGTTTTTT,CASSPSPRTGELFF
TRBD1,TRBV5-1,13,NA,TRBJ1-2,TGCGCCAGCAGCTCCGGACAGGGCTATGGCTACACCTTC,CASSSGQGYGYTF
TRBD1,TRBV27,14,once,TRBJ2-5,TGTGCAACTTTGGACAGGGGAGGAGGAGAGACCCAGTACTTC,CATLDRGGGETQYF
NA,TRBV18,14,once,TRBJ1-1,TGTGCCAGCTCACCAATGGCGGCGAACACTGAAGCTTTCTTT,CASSPMAANTEAFF
NA,TRBV30,16,NA,TRBJ1-6,TGTGCCTGGAGTGACAAATCCTCCAACTATAATTCACCCCTCCACTTT,CAWSDKSSNYNSPLHF
TRBD1,TRBV19,15,once,TRBJ1-6,TGTGCCAGTAGTACGGGACAGTCGAATAATTCACCCCTCCACTTT,CASSTGQSNNSPLHF
NA,TRBV9,15,NA,TRBJ1-6,TGTGCCAGCAGCCCTCCCTGGGGCCCTAATTCACCCCTCCACTTT,CASSPPWGPNSPLHF
TRBD2,TRBV30,17,NA,TRBJ2-2,TGTGCCTGGAGTGTACTATCTAGCGGGGAATACACCGGGGAGCTGTTTTTT,CAWSVLSSGEYTGELFF
NA,TRBV11-2,15,NA,TRBJ2-5,TGTGCCAGCAGCTTAGGATCAGTAGGGGGAGAGACCCAGTACTTC,CASSLGSVGGETQYF
NA,TRBV19,14,NA,TRBJ1-6,TGTGCCAGCCACACAGGAATCCCTAATTCACCCCTCCACTTT,CASHTGIPNSPLHF
NA,TRBV7-6,15,NA,TRBJ2-1,TGTGCCAGCAGCTTAGCGCAGGCAGGGGCCAATGAGCAGTTCTTC,CASSLAQAGANEQFF
TRBD2,TRBV7-9,16,NA,TRBJ2-3,TGTGCCAGCAGCCACGGGACTAGCGGGAGCACAGATACGCAGTATTTT,CASSHGTSGSTDTQYF
NA,TRBV4-1,15,NA,TRBJ2-3,TGCGCCAGCAAACCTTTCTACCTTGTGGTAGATACGCAGTATTTT,CASKPFYLVVDTQYF
NA,TRBV7-3,15,once,TRBJ2-2,TGTGCCAGCAGCTTACTGGGAGTGGGGACCGGGGAGCTGTTTTTT,CASSLLGVGTGELFF
TRBD1,TRBV5-1,16,NA,TRBJ1-3,TGCGCCAGCAGCTCGGCGACAGGGAACTCTGGAAACACCATATATTTT,CASSSATGNSGNTIYF
TRBD2,TRBV7-2,18,NA,TRBJ2-2,TGTGCCAGCAGCCCGGGACTAGCGGGAGGGCCGAAGACCGGGGAGCTGTTTTTT,CASSPGLAGGPKTGELFF
TRBD1,TRBV29-1,14,NA,TRBJ2-7,TGCAGCGTTGAGGGACAGAGGGGCACCCACGAGCAGTACTTC,CSVEGQRGTHEQYF
NA,TRBV11-2,13,NA,TRBJ1-1,TGTGCCAGCAGACCCTTGCGGAACACTGAAGCTTTCTTT,CASRPLRNTEAFF
TRBD2,TRBV30,13,NA,TRBJ2-7,TGTGCCTGGAATCGAGGGAGGGCCTTCGAGCAGTACTTC,CAWNRGRAFEQYF
TRBD2,TRBV30,15,NA,TRBJ2-3,TGTGCCTGGCGCCTAGCGGGAGATAGCACAGATACGCAGTATTTT,CAWRLAGDSTDTQYF
TRBD1,TRBV7-6,14,NA,TRBJ2-7,TGTGCCAGCAGCGGGAGACAGGGGGCGGACGAGCAGCACTTC,CASSGRQGADEQHF
NA,TRBV21-1,18,NA,TRBJ1-4,TGTGCCAGCAGAAGGACAGGGGGCTGTCCTGCAACTAATGAAAAACTGTTTTTT,CASRRTGGCPATNEKLFF
TRBD1,TRBV6-5,13,NA,TRBJ1-2,TGTGGGACAGCCGACAGGGTTAACTATGGCTACACCTTC,CGTADRVNYGYTF
TRBD1,TRBV19,16,NA,TRBJ1-5,TGTGCCAGTAGTTCCCGGACAGGTCCCGGCAATCAGCCCCAGCATTTT,CASSSRTGPGNQPQHF